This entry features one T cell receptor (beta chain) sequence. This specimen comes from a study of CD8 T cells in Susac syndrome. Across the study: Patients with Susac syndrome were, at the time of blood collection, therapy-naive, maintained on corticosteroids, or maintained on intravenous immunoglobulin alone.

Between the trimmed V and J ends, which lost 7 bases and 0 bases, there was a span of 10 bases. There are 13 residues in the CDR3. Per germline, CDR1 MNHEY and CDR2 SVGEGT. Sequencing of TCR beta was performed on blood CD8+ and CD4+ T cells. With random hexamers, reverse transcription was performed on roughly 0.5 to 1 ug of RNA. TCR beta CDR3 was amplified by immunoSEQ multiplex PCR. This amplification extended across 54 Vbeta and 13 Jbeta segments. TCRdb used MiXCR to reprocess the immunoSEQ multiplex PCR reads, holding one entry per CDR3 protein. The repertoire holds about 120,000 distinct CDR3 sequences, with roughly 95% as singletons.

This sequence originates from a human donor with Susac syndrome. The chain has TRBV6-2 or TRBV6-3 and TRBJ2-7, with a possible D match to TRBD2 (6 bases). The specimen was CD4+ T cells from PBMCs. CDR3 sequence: CASKGRDSYEQYF. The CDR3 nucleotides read TGTGCCAGCAAGGGGCGGGACTCCTACGAGCAGTACTTC.